What follows are 23 T cell receptor beta chains derived from one specimen sequenced in a study of early T cells in non-severe SARS-CoV-2 infection (dated by TCRdb to the early 2020s). Libraries came from 5' RACE. The sequencer was a NextSeq 500. TCRdb cleaned the public reads at Q25 with fastp, built clones with MiXCR and kept in-frame beta chains. For every CDR3 protein sequence, its rows merge into one entry that carries the most common genes and DNA. The sample table records about 58,000 distinct CDR3 sequences; roughly an eighth of these occur just once. 9.5% to 10% of the sample lies in the top ten. The sequenced sample was whole blood. Receptors were obtained from an adult who was a healthcare worker with PCR-confirmed SARS-CoV-2 infection or an uninfected control (not recorded which).

This chain connects TRBV7-2 to TRBJ2-1, with D unresolved. The V end lost 3 bases, the J end lost 8 bases, and 8 bases lay between the germline ends. Looked up from germline, CDR1 is SGHTA and CDR2 is FQGNSA. The CDR3 sequence is 12 residues long. CDR3 amino acids: CASSFSTDEQFF. The CDR3 region has the DNA TGTGCCAGCAGCTTTAGTACAGATGAGCAGTTCTTC.

This clonotype was found many times. This rearrangement joins TRBV2 to TRBJ2-1; 11 bases align to TRBD2. The germline V gene encodes CDR1 SNHLY and CDR2 FYNNEI. There are 15 residues in the CDR3. J gave up 8 bases and V 5 bases, and 8 bases lay outside the gene matches. CDR3 in amino acids: CASSPWTSGLDEQFF. Written as DNA, the CDR3 is TGTGCCAGCAGTCCTTGGACTAGCGGGCTCGATGAGCAGTTCTTC. Filled out from reference TRBV2 and TRBJ2-1, the complete variable domain reads EPEVTQTPSHQVTQMGQEVILRCVPISNHLYFYWYRQILGQKVEFLVSFYNNEISEKSEIFDDQFSVERPDGSNFTLKIRSTKLEDSAMYFCASSPWTSGLDEQFFGPGTRLTVL.

This clonotype was seen many times. The rearrangement uses TRBV24-1 and TRBJ2-1, with a tentative D call TRBD2 (6 bases). This CDR3 comprises 18 residues. Germline V CDR1 and CDR2: KGHDR, SFDVKD. The V gene lost 3 bases and the J gene lost 0 bases, with 17 bases spanning the gap. The CDR3 DNA reads TGTGCCACCAGTGATCCCCCGGGTAGCGGTAGCTCCTACAATGAGCAGTTCTTC. Its protein product is CATSDPPGSGSSYNEQFF.

This chain connects TRBV29-1 to TRBJ1-2; D may be TRBD1 (6 bases). The germline gives CDR1 SQVTM, CDR2 ANQGSEA. The ends were cut back, 2 bases at V and 4 bases at J, with 8 bases in the middle. This CDR3 has 12 amino acids. The CDR3 region is CSVESGAYGYTF. Here the CDR3 DNA reads TGCAGCGTTGAATCAGGGGCCTATGGCTACACCTTC. Complete variable domain (other parts from reference TRBV29-1 and TRBJ1-2): SAVISQKPSRDICQRGTSLTIQCQVDSQVTMMFWYRQQPGQSLTLIATANQGSEATYESGFVIDKFPISRPNLTFSTLTVSNMSPEDSSIYLCSVESGAYGYTFGSGTRLTVV.

There are many counts of this clonotype. The gene calls are TRBV2 and TRBJ2-5; D unclear. Trimming removed 9 bases at V and 0 bases at J, with 8 bases between. Germline lookup yields CDR1 SNHLY and CDR2 FYNNEI. This CDR3 is built from 12 residues. CDR3 loop: CAREDNQETQYF. DNA of the CDR3: TGTGCCAGGGAAGACAACCAAGAGACCCAGTACTTC.

This clonotype has only a few counts. The rearrangement uses TRBV11-2 and TRBJ2-3; 10 nucleotides match TRBD1. There are 17 residues in the CDR3. The germline gives CDR1 SGHAT, CDR2 FQNNGV. V lost 4 bases, J lost 4 bases, and 11 bases stayed unmatched. CDR3 bases: TGTGCCAGCAGCTGGAGCCTCGACAGGGGGCTTGCAGATACGCAGTATTTT. It is translated as CASSWSLDRGLADTQYF.

The chain links TRBV7-3 to TRBJ2-7; tentatively, D is TRBD1 or TRBD2 (5 bases each). The CDR3 runs 14 residues. Trimming shortened V by 5 bases and J by 5 bases, and 16 bases separated the two germline ends. In germline, CDR1 is SGHTA, CDR2 FQGTGA. The CDR3 DNA follows: TGTGCCAGCAGCCAATTAGTGGGGGACGACGAGCAGTACTTC. Translated: CASSQLVGDDEQYF.

The J gene is TRBJ1-1, the V gene TRBV6-5; D perhaps matches TRBD1 (5 bases). The CDR3 contains 12 residues. V was cut by 6 bases and J by 8 bases, with 13 bases left in between. Germline CDR1 reads MNHEY; CDR2 reads SVGAGI. The CDR3 is CASRGRPREAFF. For the CDR3, the DNA is TGTGCCAGCAGGGGACGCCCGAGGGAAGCTTTCTTT.

This clonotype has at least ten counts. The V gene is TRBV20-1, the J gene TRBJ2-1; D gene uncertain. V was pared by 5 bases and J by 0 bases, with 8 bases between. The CDR3 consists of 13 residues. Germline V gene data show CDR1 as DFQATT and CDR2 as SNEGSKA (reference sequence). CDR3 sequence: CSAPESSYNEQFF. CDR3 sequence (DNA): TGCAGTGCTCCGGAAAGCTCCTACAATGAGCAGTTCTTC.

At least ten counts were recorded for this clonotype. The genes are TRBV7-9 and TRBJ2-1; D is possibly TRBD1 or TRBD2 (6 bases each). Germline V CDR1 and CDR2: SEHNR, FQNEAQ (reference sequence). The CDR3 is 14 residues long. The ends were cut back, 4 bases at V and 8 bases at J, with 15 bases in the middle. The CDR3 sequence: CASSSRGGQDEQFF. In DNA, the CDR3 is TGTGCCAGCAGCTCACGTGGGGGGCAGGATGAGCAGTTCTTC.

This clonotype was counted ten times or more. J is TRBJ1-1 and V is TRBV20-1; TRBD1 aligns across 8 bases. The length of the CDR3 is 14 residues. Looked up from germline, CDR1 is DFQATT and CDR2 is SNEGSKA (reference sequence). V dropped 1 base and J dropped 0; count of bases not matched to a gene: 1. In DNA, the CDR3 is TGCAGTGCTAGAGCAGGGGGCATGAACACTGAAGCTTTCTTT. Protein sequence: CSARAGGMNTEAFF.

This clonotype was seen at least ten times. The chain combines TRBV10-3 with TRBJ1-4; D is unresolved. The germline gives CDR1 ENHRY, CDR2 SYGVKD. V was shortened by 0 bases and J by 5 bases, with 7 bases between the two germline ends. The CDR3 runs to 14 residues. CDR3 protein: CAISESTINEKLFF. DNA of the CDR3: TGTGCCATCAGTGAGTCGACAATAAATGAAAAACTGTTTTTT.

V gene TRBV20-1 combines with J gene TRBJ1-5, with D possibly matching TRBD1 (6 bases). Trimming stripped 2 bases from V and 1 base from J, with 12 bases between. CDR1 is DFQATT and CDR2 is SNEGSKA in the germline V gene (reference sequence). The CDR3 runs to 15 residues. The CDR3 DNA reads TGCAGTGCTAGACAGGGGCGGAGGAGCAATCAGCCCCAGCATTTT. Translated: CSARQGRRSNQPQHF.

This clonotype appeared many times. The rearrangement links TRBV27 to TRBJ2-7; TRBD1 might be the D (6 bases). The CDR3 is 14 residues long. In germline, CDR1 is MNHEY, CDR2 SMNVEV (reference sequence). V gave up 6 bases and J gave up 2 bases, with 14 bases separating them. This CDR3 reads CASSHPGQPYEQYF. The CDR3 coding sequence is TGTGCCAGCAGCCATCCGGGACAACCCTACGAGCAGTACTTC.

The chain recombines TRBV29-1 with TRBJ2-7, with a possible D match to TRBD1 (5 bases). V lost 1 base, J lost 5 bases, and 15 bases lay in between. The CDR3 has 14 amino acids. Per the germline V gene, CDR1 is SQVTM and CDR2 is ANQGSEA. DNA of the CDR3: TGCAGCGTTGAAGGGTGGGCAGGGCAGAACGAGCAGTACTTC. Residues: CSVEGWAGQNEQYF.

This chain connects TRBV19 to TRBJ2-7; the D is unclear. From germline, CDR1 is LNHDA and CDR2 SQIVND (reference sequence). V lost 6 bases and J lost 6, with 9 bases in between. The CDR3 spans 11 residues. The CDR3 protein is CASRFGPEQYF. CDR3 nucleotide sequence: TGTGCCAGTAGGTTCGGGCCCGAGCAGTACTTC.

This clonotype was seen repeatedly, ten times or more. The chain links TRBV7-6 to TRBJ2-3; D might be TRBD1 or TRBD2, each matching 6 bases. V was shortened by 0 bases and J by 1 base, with 11 bases between the two germline ends. This CDR3 is 16 amino acids long. In germline, CDR1 is SGHVS, CDR2 FNYEAQ. DNA for the CDR3: TGTGCCAGCAGCTTAGCGGGGGGCCTGGGCACAGATACGCAGTATTTT. Amino acid sequence: CASSLAGGLGTDTQYF. Full variable domain (outside the CDR3, taken from reference TRBV7-6 and TRBJ2-3): GAGVSQSPRYKVTKRGQDVALRCDPISGHVSLYWYRQALGQGPEFLTYFNYEAQQDKSGLPNDRFSAERPEGSISTLTIQRTEQRDSAMYRCASSLAGGLGTDTQYFGPGTRLTVL.

The table lists this clonotype with many counts. This chain joins TRBV19 and TRBJ2-3; D call uncertain. The CDR3 covers 11 residues. The germline V gene has CDR1 LNHDA and CDR2 SQIVND (reference sequence). V lost 4 bases and J 6 bases, leaving 5 bases between the germline ends. The CDR3 loop is CASSRWDTQYF. DNA for the CDR3: TGTGCCAGTAGTAGGTGGGATACGCAGTATTTT.

This clonotype was recorded many times. The J gene is TRBJ2-6, the V gene TRBV7-2; tentative D call: TRBD1 (5 bases). Germline assignment: CDR1 SGHTA and CDR2 FQGNSA. The CDR3 length is 14 residues. V was pared by 7 bases and J by 3 bases, with 10 bases between. CDR3 protein: CASTNRSGANVLTF. The CDR3 region has the DNA TGTGCCAGCACCAACAGGAGTGGGGCCAACGTCCTGACTTTC.

A few counts support this clonotype. The chain combines TRBV20-1 with TRBJ2-3; TRBD2 is a possible D gene (6 bases). V was pared by 6 bases and J by 0 bases, with 7 bases between. Germline loops: CDR1 DFQATT, CDR2 SNEGSKA (reference sequence). The CDR3 spans 12 residues. CDR3 bases: TGCAGTGCGGGGACTAGCACAGATACGCAGTATTTT. Amino acids: CSAGTSTDTQYF.

This clonotype was recorded many times. The chain employs TRBV7-3 and TRBJ2-3; unclear D gene. V lost 4 bases and J 0 bases, leaving 5 bases between the germline ends. The length of the CDR3 is 13 residues. CDR1 is SGHTA, CDR2 FQGTGA, per germline. The CDR3 sequence: CASSSLSTDTQYF. CDR3 coding DNA: TGTGCCAGCAGCTCCCTAAGCACAGATACGCAGTATTTT.

The chain employs TRBV5-6 and TRBJ1-6, with 8 bases that match TRBD1. CDR1 and CDR2 from the germline V gene are SGHDT and YYEEEE. The CDR3 covers 14 residues. V shed 4 bases and J 9 bases; nucleotides not matched to a gene: 6. CDR3: CASSPRTGLSPLHF. CDR3 sequence (DNA): TGTGCCAGCAGCCCCAGGACAGGGCTTTCACCCCTCCACTTT.

The gene calls are TRBV5-8 and TRBJ2-1; TRBD2 agrees at 11 bases. Germline loops: CDR1 SGHTS, CDR2 YDEGEE. V trimming: 1 base; J trimming: 7 bases; junction bases outside the gene matches: 10. This CDR3 is built from 17 residues. In nucleotides, the CDR3 is TGTGCCAGCAGCTTGTGGCTTACTAGCGGGAGAGGAAATGAGCAGTTCTTC. Protein: CASSLWLTSGRGNEQFF. Full variable domain (outside the CDR3, taken from reference TRBV5-8 and TRBJ2-1): EAGVTQSPTHLIKTRGQQATLRCSPISGHTSVYWYQQALGLGLQFLLWYDEGEERNRGNFPPRFSGRQFPNYSSELNVNALELEDSALYLCASSLWLTSGRGNEQFFGPGTRLTVL.